The 8 T cell receptor beta chains in this list originate from one sample, sequenced in a study of blood T cells in healthy people across ages. Sample-barcoded 5' priming and a J-beta primer mix drove a second PCR of roughly 7 to 11 cycles. MiXCR, run by TCRdb on the 5' RACE reads, gives a single entry per CDR3 protein. The sample consists of more than 1,400,000 distinct CDR3 sequences, around two fifths of them appearing once. The material sequenced was blood. All receptors derive from a woman aged 18 to 35 in good health.

This clonotype was detected only a few times. The chain is built from TRBV4-1 and TRBJ2-3; the D gene is possibly TRBD2 (6 bases). V was pared by 5 bases and J by 2 bases, with 17 bases between. Germline-derived CDR1 and CDR2 are MGHRA and YSYEKL. This CDR3 has 16 residues. CDR3 in amino acids: CASSTLSGGYTDTQYF. The CDR3 DNA reads TGCGCCAGCAGCACACTTAGTGGGGGGTACACAGATACGCAGTATTTT.

This clonotype was seen a few times. This chain joins TRBV12-3 or TRBV12-4 and TRBJ1-1, with unresolved D. There are 13 residues in the CDR3. Trimming took off 3 bases at V and 3 bases at J, with 8 bases between the two ends. The CDR3: CASSLGQDTEAFF. The CDR3, as DNA: TGTGCCAGCAGTTTGGGTCAGGACACTGAAGCTTTCTTT.

This clonotype was observed a few times. This chain joins TRBV20-1 and TRBJ1-2; no definite D call. Per germline, CDR1 DFQATT and CDR2 SNEGSKA (reference sequence). V lost 0 bases and J 6 bases, leaving 11 bases between the germline ends. The CDR3 has 13 residues. CDR3 sequence: CSAREGPGNGYTF. The DNA of the CDR3 is TGCAGTGCTAGAGAAGGACCCGGCAATGGCTACACCTTC.

In its sample, this clonotype was seen a few times. The chain uses TRBV5-1 and TRBJ2-7; 12 bases agree with TRBD1. The CDR3 runs 16 residues. V shed 4 bases, J shed 7 bases, and the junction held 12 bases outside the gene matches. The germline gives CDR1 SGHRS, CDR2 YFSETQ. The CDR3 sequence is CASSNKPGQGALEQYF. CDR3 coding DNA: TGCGCCAGCAGCAACAAACCGGGACAGGGGGCGCTTGAGCAGTACTTC.

This clonotype was counted only a few times. This chain connects TRBV2 to TRBJ2-1; possibly TRBD1 for D (6 bases). There are 16 residues in the CDR3. V shed 0 bases and J shed 3 bases, with 12 bases lying between them. Looked up from germline, CDR1 is SNHLY and CDR2 is FYNNEI. The CDR3 DNA sequence: TGTGCCAGCAGTGAAGCGCGACAGGCTGGCTACAATGAGCAGTTCTTC. Its translation is CASSEARQAGYNEQFF.

A few counts support this clonotype. This chain joins TRBV7-2 and TRBJ2-1; 9 bases map to TRBD2. The V gene end was trimmed by 3 bases and the J gene end by 8 bases; junction bases not matched to a gene: 8. The CDR3 consists of 15 residues. Per the germline V gene, CDR1 is SGHTA and CDR2 is FQGNSA. The CDR3 reads CASSFGFSGGHEQFF. CDR3 coding DNA: TGTGCCAGCAGCTTCGGCTTTAGCGGGGGCCATGAGCAGTTCTTC.

This chain joins TRBV4-2 and TRBJ2-7; TRBD1 aligns across 9 bases. Germline CDR1 and CDR2: LGHNA and YNFKEQ. The CDR3 consists of 13 residues. Trimming removed 4 bases from V and 5 bases from J; junction bases left unmatched: 3. CDR3 sequence reads: CASSRQGVNEQYF. CDR3 nucleotide sequence: TGTGCCAGCAGCCGACAGGGGGTCAACGAGCAGTACTTC.

The chain is built from TRBV3-1 and TRBJ2-4; TRBD2 agrees at 10 bases. The V gene end was trimmed by 0 bases and the J gene end by 8 bases; junction bases not matched to a gene: 10. Germline CDR1 and CDR2: LGHDT and YNNKEL (reference sequence). This CDR3 spans 17 amino acids. The CDR3 DNA reads as TGTGCCAGCAGCCAAGATCGTCCTAGCGGGAGAGGGGACATTCAGTACTTC. This sequence encodes CASSQDRPSGRGDIQYF.